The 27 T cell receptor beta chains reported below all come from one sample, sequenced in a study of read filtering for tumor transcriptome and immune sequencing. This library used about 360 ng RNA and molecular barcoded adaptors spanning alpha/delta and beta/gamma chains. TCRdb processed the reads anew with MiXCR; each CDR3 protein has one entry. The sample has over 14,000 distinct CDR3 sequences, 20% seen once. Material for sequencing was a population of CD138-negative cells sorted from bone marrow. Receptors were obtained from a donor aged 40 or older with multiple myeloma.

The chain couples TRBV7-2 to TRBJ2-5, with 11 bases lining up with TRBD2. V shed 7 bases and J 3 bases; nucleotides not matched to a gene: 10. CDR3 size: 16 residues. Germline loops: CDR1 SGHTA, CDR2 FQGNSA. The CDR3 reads CASNFCSGGGKETQYF. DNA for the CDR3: TGTGCCAGCAACTTCTGTAGCGGGGGGGGTAAAGAGACCCAGTACTTC.

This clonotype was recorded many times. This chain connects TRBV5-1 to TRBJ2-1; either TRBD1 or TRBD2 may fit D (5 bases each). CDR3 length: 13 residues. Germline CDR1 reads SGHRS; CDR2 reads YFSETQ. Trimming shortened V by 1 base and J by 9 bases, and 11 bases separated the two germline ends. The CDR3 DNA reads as TGCGCCAGCAGCTTGAATCTGAGGGGTGAGCAGTTCTTC. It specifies CASSLNLRGEQFF.

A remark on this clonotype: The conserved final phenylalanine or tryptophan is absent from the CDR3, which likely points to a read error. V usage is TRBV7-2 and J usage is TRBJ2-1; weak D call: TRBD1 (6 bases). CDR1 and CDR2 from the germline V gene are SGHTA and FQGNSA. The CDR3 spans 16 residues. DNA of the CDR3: TGTGCCAACAGCTTTTGGGGGCCCTCGTCCTACAATGAGCAGTTCCTC. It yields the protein CANSFWGPSSYNEQFL.

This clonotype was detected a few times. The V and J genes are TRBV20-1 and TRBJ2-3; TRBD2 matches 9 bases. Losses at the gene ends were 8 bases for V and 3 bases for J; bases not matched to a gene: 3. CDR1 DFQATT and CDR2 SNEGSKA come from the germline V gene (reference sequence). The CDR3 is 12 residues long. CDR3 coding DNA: TGCAGTCCGGGACTAGCAACAGATACGCAGTATTTT. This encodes CSPGLATDTQYF.

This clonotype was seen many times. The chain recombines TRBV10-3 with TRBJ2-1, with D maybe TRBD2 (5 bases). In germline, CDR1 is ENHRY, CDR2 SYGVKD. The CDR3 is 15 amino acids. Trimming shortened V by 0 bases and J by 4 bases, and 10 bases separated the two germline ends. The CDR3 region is CAISESKTGYNEQFF. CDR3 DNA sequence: TGTGCCATCAGTGAGTCGAAGACGGGATACAATGAGCAGTTCTTC.

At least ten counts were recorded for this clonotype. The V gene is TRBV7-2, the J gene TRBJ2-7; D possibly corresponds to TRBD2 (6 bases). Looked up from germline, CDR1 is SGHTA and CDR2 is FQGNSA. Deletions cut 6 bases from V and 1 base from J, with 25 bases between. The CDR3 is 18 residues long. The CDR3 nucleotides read TGTGCCAGCAGTCTAAGCCCGCGGGACTCCCGATGGTCCTACGAGCAGTACTTC. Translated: CASSLSPRDSRWSYEQYF.

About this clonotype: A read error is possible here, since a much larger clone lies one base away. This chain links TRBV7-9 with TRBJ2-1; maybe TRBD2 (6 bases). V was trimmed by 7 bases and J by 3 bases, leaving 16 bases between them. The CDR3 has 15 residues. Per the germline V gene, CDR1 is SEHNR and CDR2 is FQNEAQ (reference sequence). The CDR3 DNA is TGTGCCAGCAATAAACTAACGGGAGTCTACAATGAGCAGTTCTTC. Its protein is CASNKLTGVYNEQFF.

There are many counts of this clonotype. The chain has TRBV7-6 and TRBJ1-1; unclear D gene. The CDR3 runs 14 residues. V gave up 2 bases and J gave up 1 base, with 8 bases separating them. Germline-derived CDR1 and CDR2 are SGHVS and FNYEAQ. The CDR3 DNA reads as TGTGCCAGCAGCTTACTAGGACCGAACACTGAAGCTTTCTTT. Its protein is CASSLLGPNTEAFF.

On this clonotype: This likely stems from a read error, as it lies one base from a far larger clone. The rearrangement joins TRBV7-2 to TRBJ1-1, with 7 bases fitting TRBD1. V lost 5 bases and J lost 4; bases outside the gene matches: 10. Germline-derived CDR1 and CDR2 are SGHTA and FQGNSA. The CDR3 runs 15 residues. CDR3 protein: CASSALQGISTEAFF. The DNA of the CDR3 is TGTGCCAGCAGCGCGCTACAGGGGATAAGCACTGAAGCTTTCTTT.

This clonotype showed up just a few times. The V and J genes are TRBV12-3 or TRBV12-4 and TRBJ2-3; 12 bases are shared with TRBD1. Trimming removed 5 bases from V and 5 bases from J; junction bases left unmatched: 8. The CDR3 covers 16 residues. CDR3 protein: CASSPGTGGGGDTQYF. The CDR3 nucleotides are TGTGCCAGCAGTCCCGGGACAGGGGGCGGCGGAGATACGCAGTATTTT.

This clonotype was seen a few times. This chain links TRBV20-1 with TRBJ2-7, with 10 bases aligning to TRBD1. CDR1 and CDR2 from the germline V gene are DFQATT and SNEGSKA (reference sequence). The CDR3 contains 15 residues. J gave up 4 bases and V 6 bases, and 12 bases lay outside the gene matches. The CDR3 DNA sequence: TGCAGTGCCGACTCCTCCGGGACAGGGGAATACGAGCAGTACTTC. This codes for CSADSSGTGEYEQYF.

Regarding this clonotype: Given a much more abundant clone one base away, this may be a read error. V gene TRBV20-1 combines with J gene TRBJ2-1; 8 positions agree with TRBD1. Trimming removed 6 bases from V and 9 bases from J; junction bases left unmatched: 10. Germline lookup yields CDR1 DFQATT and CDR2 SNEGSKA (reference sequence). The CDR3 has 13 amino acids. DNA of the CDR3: TGCAGTGCCCCCACCACAGGGGGTGCTGAGCAGTTCTTC. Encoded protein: CSAPTTGGAEQFF.

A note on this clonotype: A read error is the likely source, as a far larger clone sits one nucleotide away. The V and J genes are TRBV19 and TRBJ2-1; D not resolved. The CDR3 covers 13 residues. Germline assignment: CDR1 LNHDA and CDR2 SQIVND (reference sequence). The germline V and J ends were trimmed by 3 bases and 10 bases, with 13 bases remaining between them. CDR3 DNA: TGTGCCAGTAGTATTGGGGTGACCTACGAGCAGTTCTTC. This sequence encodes CASSIGVTYEQFF.

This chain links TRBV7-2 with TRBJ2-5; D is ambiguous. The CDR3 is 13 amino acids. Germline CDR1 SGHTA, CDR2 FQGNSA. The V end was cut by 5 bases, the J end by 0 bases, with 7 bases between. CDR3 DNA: TGTGCCAGCAGCGTGGCGTACCAAGAGACCCAGTACTTC. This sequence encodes CASSVAYQETQYF.

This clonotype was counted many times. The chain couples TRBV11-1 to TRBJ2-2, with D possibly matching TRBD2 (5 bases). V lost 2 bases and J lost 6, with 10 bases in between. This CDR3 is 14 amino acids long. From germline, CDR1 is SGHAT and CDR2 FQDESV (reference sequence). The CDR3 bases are TGTGCCAGCAGCTTAATCGTAGCGTCCGGGGAGCTGTTTTTT. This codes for CASSLIVASGELFF. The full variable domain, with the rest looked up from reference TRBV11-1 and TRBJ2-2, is EAEVAQSPRYKITEKSQAVAFWCDPISGHATLYWYRQILGQGPELLVQFQDESVVDDSQLPKDRFSAERLKGVDSTLKIQPAELGDSAMYLCASSLIVASGELFFGEGSRLTVL.

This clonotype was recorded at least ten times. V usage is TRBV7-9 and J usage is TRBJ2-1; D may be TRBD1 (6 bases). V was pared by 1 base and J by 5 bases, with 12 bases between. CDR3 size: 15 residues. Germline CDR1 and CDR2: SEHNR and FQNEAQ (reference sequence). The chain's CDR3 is CASSLVQGSHNEQFF. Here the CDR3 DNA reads TGTGCCAGCAGCTTAGTACAGGGTTCCCACAATGAGCAGTTCTTC.

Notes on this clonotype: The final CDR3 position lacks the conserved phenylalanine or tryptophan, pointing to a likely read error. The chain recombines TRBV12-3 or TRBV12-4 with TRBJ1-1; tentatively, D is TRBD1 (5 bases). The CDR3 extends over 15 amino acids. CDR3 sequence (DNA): TGCGCCAGCAGTGCGGTGCGCAGGGCAAACACTGAAGCTTTCCTT. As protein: CASSAVRRANTEAFL.

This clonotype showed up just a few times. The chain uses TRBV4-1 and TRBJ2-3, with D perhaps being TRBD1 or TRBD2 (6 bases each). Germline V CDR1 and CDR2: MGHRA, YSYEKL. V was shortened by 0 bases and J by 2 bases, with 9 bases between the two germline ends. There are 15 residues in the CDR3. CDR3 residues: CASSQDRGPTDTQYF. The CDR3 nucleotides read TGCGCCAGCAGCCAAGATCGGGGGCCCACAGATACGCAGTATTTT.

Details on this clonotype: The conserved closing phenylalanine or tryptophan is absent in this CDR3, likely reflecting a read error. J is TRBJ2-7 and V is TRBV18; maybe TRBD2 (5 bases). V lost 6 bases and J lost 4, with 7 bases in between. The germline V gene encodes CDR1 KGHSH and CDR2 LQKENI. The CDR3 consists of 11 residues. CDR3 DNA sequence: TGTGCCAGCTCGTCGGGGTACGAGCAGTACCTC. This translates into CASSSGYEQYL.

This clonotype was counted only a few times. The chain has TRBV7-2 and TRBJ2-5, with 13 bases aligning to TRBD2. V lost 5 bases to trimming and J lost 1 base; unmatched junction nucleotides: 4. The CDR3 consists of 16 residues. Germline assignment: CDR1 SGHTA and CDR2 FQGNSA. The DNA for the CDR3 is TGTGCCAGCAGCGCAAGGACTAGCGGGAGCCAAGAGACCCAGTACTTC. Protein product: CASSARTSGSQETQYF.

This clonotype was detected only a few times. The CDR3 loop is CASRADRNTEAFF. In DNA, the CDR3 is TGTGCCAGCAGGGCAGACAGGAACACTGAAGCTTTCTTT. The V call is TRBV2, the J call TRBJ1-1; D possibly corresponds to TRBD1 (5 bases). V gave up 6 bases and J gave up 1 base, with 9 bases separating them. There are 13 residues in the CDR3. The germline gives CDR1 SNHLY, CDR2 FYNNEI.

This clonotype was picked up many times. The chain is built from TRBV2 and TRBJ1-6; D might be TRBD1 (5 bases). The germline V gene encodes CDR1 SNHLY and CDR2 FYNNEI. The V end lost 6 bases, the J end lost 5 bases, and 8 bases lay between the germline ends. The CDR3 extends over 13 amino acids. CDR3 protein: CASSETDNSPLHF. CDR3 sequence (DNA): TGTGCCAGCAGCGAGACAGATAATTCACCCCTCCACTTT.

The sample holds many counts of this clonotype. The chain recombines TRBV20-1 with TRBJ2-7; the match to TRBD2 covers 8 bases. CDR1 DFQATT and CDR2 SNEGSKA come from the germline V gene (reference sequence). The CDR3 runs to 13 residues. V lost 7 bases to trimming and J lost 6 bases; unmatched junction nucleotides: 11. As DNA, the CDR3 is TGCAGTGTTTTAGGGGCGGGGGGCGGCGAGCAGTACTTC. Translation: CSVLGAGGGEQYF.

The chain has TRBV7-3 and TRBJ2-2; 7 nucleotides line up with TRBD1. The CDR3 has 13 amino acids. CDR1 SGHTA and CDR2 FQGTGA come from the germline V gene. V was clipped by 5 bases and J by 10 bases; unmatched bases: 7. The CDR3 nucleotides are TGTGCCAGCAGCCTCGACAGGGCCCCGGAGCTGTTTTTT. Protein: CASSLDRAPELFF.

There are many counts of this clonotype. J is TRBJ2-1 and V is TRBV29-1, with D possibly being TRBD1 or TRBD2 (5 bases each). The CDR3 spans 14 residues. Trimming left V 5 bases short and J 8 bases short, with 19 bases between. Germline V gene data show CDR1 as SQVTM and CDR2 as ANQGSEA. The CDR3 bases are TGCAGCGTTAGTCGGGACCAATTCTCCCATGAGCAGTTCTTC. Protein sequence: CSVSRDQFSHEQFF.

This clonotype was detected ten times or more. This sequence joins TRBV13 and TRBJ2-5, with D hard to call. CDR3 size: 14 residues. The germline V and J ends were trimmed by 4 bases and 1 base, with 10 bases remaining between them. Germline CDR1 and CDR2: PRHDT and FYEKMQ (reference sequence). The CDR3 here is CASSSRSVQETQYF. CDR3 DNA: TGTGCCAGCAGCTCTCGAAGCGTCCAAGAGACCCAGTACTTC. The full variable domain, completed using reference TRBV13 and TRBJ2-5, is AAGVIQSPRHLIKEKRETATLKCYPIPRHDTVYWYQQGPGQDPQFLISFYEKMQSDKGSIPDRFSAQQFSDYHSELNMSSLELGDSALYFCASSSRSVQETQYFGPGTRLLVL.

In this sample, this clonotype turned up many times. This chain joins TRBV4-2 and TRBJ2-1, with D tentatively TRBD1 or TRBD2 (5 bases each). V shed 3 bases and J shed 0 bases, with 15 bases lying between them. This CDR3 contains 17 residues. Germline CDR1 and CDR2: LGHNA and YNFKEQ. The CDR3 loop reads CASSQAPGPSSYNEQFF. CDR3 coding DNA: TGTGCCAGCAGCCAGGCCCCGGGACCAAGCTCCTACAATGAGCAGTTCTTC.